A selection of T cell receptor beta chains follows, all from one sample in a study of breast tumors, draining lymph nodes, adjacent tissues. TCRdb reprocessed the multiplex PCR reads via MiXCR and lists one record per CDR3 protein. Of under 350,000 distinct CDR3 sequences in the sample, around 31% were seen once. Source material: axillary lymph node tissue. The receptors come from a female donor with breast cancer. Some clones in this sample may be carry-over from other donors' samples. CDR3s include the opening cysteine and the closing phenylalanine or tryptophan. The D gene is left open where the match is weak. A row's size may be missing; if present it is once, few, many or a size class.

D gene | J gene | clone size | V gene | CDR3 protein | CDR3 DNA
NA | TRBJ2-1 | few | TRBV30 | CAWSRSTSIGEQFF | TGTGCCTGGTCGCGCTCGACCTCAATCGGTGAGCAGTTCTTC
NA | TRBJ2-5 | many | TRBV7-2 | CASSLAQETQYF | TGTGCCAGCAGCTTAGCCCAAGAGACCCAGTACTTC
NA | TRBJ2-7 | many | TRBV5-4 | CASSHMTAYYEQYF | TGTGCCAGCAGCCATATGACAGCCTACTACGAGCAGTACTTC
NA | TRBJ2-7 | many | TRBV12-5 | CASDRPPNYEQYF | TGTGCTAGTGACAGGCCCCCCAACTACGAGCAGTACTTC
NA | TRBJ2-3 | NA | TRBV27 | CASSLRGVEGDTQYF | TGTGCCAGCAGTTTACGCGGGGTGGAGGGGGATACGCAGTATTTT
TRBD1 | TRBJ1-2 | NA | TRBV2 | CASSEFRSGTGTDYGYTF | TGTGCCAGCAGTGAATTCCGCTCGGGGACAGGGACGGACTATGGCTACACCTTC
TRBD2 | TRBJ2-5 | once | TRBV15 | CATSSTSGRGETQYF | TGTGCCACCAGCAGTACTAGCGGGAGAGGAGAGACCCAGTACTTC
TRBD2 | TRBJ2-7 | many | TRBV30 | CAWKSSGRDQYF | TGTGCCTGGAAGTCTAGCGGGAGGGATCAGTACTTC
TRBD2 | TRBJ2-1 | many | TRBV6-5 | CATGLAGDSKQFF | TGTGCCACCGGACTAGCGGGAGATTCGAAGCAGTTCTTC
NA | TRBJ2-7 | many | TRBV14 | CASSQFRSYEQYF | TGTGCCAGCAGCCAATTCAGATCCTACGAGCAGTACTTC
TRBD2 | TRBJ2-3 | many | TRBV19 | CASSSRTSDITDTQYF | TGTGCCAGTAGTTCCCGGACTAGCGACATCACAGATACGCAGTATTTT
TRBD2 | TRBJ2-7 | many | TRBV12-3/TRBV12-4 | CASSLALAGVYEQYF | TGTGCCAGCAGTTTAGCACTAGCGGGAGTCTACGAGCAGTACTTC
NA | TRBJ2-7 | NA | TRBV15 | CATSRGLEPYEQYF | TGTGCCACCAGCAGAGGGCTGGAACCCTACGAGCAGTACTTC
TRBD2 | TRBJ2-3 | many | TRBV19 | CANRETSKDTDTQYF | TGTGCCAATAGAGAGACTAGCAAGGACACAGATACGCAGTATTTT
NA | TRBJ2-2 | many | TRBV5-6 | CASSFLSDGELFF | TGTGCCAGCAGCTTTCTTTCGGACGGGGAGCTGTTTTTT
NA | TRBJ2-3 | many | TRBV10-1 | CASSHPSVADTQYF | TGCGCCAGCAGTCACCCCTCCGTGGCAGATACGCAGTATTTT
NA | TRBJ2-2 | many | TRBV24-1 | CATSDPGSRKLTGELFF | TGTGCCACCAGTGATCCCGGGTCTCGAAAACTCACCGGGGAGCTGTTTTTT